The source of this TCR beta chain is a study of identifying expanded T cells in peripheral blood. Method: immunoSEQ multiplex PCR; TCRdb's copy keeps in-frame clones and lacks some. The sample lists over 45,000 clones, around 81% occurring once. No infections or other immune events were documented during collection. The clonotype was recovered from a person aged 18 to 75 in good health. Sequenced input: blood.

DNA of the CDR3: TGTGCCAGCAGGCGAATCACTACTGGGGAGCTGTTTTTT. It codes for CASRRITTGELFF. V and J are TRBV7-2 and TRBJ2-2, with D unclear. This CDR3 is built from 13 residues. Trimming stripped 6 bases from V and 8 bases from J, with 13 bases between. Germline assignment: CDR1 SGHTA and CDR2 FQGNSA.